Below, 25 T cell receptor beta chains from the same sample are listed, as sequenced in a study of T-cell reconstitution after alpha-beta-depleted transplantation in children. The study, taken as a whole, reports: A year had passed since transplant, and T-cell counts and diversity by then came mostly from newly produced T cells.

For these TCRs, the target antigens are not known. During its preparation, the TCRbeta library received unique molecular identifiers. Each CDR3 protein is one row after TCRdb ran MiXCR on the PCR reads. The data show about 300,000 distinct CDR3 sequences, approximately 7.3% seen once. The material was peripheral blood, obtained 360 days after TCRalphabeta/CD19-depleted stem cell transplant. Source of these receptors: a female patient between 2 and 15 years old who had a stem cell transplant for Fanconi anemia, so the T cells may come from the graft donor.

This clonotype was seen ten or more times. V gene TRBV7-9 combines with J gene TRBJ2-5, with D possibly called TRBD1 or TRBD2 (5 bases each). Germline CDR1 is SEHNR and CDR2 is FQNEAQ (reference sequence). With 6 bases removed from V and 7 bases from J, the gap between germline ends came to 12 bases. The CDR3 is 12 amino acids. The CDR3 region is CASSSHGGTQYF. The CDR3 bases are TGTGCCAGCAGTTCACATGGGGGGACCCAGTACTTC. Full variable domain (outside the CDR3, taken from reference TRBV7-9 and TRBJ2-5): DTGVSQNPRHKITKRGQNVTFRCDPISEHNRLYWYRQTLGQGPEFLTYFQNEAQLEKSRLLSDRFSAERPKGSFSTLEIQRTEQGDSAMYLCASSSHGGTQYFGPGTRLLVL.

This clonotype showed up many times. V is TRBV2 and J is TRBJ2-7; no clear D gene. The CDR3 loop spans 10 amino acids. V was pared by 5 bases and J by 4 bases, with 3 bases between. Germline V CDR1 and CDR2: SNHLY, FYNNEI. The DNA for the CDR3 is TGTGCCAGCAGTACTTACGAGCAGTACGTC. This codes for CASSTYEQYV.

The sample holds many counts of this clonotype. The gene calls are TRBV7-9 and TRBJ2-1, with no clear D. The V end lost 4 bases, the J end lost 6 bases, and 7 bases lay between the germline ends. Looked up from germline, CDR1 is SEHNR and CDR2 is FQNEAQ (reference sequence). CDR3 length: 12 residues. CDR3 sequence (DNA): TGTGCCAGCAGCTGGAATGCCAATGAGCAGTTCTTC. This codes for CASSWNANEQFF.

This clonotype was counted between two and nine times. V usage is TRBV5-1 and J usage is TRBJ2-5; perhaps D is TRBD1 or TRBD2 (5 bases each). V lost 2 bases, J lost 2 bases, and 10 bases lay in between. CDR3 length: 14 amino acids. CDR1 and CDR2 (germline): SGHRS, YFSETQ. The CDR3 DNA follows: TGCGCCAGCAGCTTAAAAGGGACGCAAGAGACCCAGTACTTC. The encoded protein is CASSLKGTQETQYF.

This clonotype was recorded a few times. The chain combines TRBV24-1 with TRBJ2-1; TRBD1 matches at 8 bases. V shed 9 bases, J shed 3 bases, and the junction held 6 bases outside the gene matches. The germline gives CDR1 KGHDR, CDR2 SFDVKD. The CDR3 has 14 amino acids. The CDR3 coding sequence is TGTGCCACCGCTGACAGGGGAGACTACAATGAGCAGTTCTTC. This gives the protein CATADRGDYNEQFF.

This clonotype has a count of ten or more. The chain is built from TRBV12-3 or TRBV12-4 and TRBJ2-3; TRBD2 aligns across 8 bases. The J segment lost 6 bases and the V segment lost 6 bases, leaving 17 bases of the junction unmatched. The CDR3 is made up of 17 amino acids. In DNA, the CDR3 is TGTGCCAGCAGCGCGCGGGGGGCGGTTACCAGGAGGGATACGCAGTATTTT. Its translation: CASSARGAVTRRDTQYF.

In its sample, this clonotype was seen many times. CDR3 coding DNA: TGTGCCATCAGTGAGGGAGGGGCCGGAGGAGAGACCCAGTACTTC. Amino acid sequence: CAISEGGAGGETQYF. The chain carries TRBV10-3 and TRBJ2-5; tentatively, D is TRBD2 (6 bases). V was shortened by 2 bases and J by 4 bases, with 14 bases between the two germline ends. Germline V lookup: CDR1 ENHRY, CDR2 SYGVKD. The CDR3 runs to 15 residues.

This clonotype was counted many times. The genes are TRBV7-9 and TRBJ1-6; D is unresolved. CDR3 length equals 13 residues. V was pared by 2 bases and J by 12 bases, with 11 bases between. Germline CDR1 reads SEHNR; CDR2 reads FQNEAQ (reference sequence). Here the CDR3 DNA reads TGTGCCAGCAGCTTATGGATTGGAGAACCCCTCCACTTT. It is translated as CASSLWIGEPLHF. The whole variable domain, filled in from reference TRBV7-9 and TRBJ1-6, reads DTGVSQNPRHKITKRGQNVTFRCDPISEHNRLYWYRQTLGQGPEFLTYFQNEAQLEKSRLLSDRFSAERPKGSFSTLEIQRTEQGDSAMYLCASSLWIGEPLHFGNGTRLTVT.

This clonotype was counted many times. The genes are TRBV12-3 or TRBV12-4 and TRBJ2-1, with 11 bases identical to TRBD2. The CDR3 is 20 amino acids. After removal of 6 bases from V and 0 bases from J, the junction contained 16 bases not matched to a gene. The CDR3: CASRPEPGLADPSSYNEQFF. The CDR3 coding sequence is TGTGCCAGCAGACCCGAGCCGGGACTAGCGGACCCTAGCTCCTACAATGAGCAGTTCTTC.

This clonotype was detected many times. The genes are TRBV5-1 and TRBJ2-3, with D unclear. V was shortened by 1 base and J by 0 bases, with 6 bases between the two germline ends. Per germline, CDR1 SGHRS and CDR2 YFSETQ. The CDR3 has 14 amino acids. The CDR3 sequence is CASSLYESTDTQYF. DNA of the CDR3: TGCGCCAGCAGCTTGTACGAGAGCACAGATACGCAGTATTTT.

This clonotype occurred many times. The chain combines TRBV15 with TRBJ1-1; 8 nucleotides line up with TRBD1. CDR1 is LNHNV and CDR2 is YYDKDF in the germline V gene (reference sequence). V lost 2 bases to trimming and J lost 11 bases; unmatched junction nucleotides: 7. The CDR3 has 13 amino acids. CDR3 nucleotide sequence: TGTGCCACCAGCAGAAGGCAGGGGGCGGCTGCTTTCTTT. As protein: CATSRRQGAAAFF. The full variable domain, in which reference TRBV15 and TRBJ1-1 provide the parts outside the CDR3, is DAMVIQNPRYQVTQFGKPVTLSCSQTLNHNVMYWYQQKSSQAPKLLFHYYDKDFNNEADTPDNFQSRRPNTSFCFLDIRSPGLGDTAMYLCATSRRQGAAAFFGQGTRLTVV.

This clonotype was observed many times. The CDR3 DNA follows: TGTGCCAGCAGCCCCAGGACTAGCGGAGGCACAGATACGCAGTATTTT. It encodes CASSPRTSGGTDTQYF. The chain carries TRBV7-3 and TRBJ2-3; 10 bases align to TRBD2. CDR1 and CDR2 (germline): SGHTA, FQGTGA. The CDR3 contains 16 residues. The ends lost 5 bases at V and 1 base at J; junction bases unmatched: 6.

This chain's CDR3 is CSAKSGGGGDTQYF. The DNA for the CDR3 is TGCAGTGCCAAAAGCGGCGGGGGCGGGGATACGCAGTATTTT. The chain links TRBV20-1 to TRBJ2-3, with D perhaps TRBD2 (7 bases). The ends were cut back, 6 bases at V and 6 bases at J, with 19 bases in the middle. Germline values: CDR1 DFQATT, CDR2 SNEGSKA (reference sequence). The CDR3 is 14 amino acids.

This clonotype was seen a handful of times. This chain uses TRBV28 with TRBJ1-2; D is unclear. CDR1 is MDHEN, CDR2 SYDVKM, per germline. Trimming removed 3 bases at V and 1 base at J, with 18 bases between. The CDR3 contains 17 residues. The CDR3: CASSFRRAQTNNYGYTF. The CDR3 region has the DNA TGTGCCAGCAGTTTCCGCCGGGCGCAGACCAATAACTATGGCTACACCTTC.

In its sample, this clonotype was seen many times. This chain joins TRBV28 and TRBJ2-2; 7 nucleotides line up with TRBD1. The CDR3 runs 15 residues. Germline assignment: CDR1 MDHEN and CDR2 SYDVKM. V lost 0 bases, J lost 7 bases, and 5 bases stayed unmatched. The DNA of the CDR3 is TGTGCCAGCAGTTTATGGACAGGGATGGGCGGGGAGCTGTTTTTT. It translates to CASSLWTGMGGELFF. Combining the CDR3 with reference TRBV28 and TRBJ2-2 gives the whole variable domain DVKVTQSSRYLVKRTGEKVFLECVQDMDHENMFWYRQDPGLGLRLIYFSYDVKMKEKGDIPEGYSVSREKKERFSLILESASTNQTSMYLCASSLWTGMGGELFFGEGSRLTVL.

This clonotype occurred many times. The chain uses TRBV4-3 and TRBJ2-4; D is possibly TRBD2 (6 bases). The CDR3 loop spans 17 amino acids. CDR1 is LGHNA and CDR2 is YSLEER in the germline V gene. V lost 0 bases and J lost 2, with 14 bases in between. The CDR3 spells CASSQDGGTLTKNIQYF. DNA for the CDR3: TGCGCCAGCAGCCAAGACGGAGGGACGCTGACCAAAAACATTCAGTACTTC.

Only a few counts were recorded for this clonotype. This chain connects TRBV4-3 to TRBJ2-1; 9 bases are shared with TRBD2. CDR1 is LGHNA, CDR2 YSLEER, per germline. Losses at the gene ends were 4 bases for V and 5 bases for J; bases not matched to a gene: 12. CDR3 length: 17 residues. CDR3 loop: CASSRHPLAGGDNEQFF. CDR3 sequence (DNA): TGCGCCAGCAGCCGCCACCCTCTTGCGGGGGGGGACAATGAGCAGTTCTTC.

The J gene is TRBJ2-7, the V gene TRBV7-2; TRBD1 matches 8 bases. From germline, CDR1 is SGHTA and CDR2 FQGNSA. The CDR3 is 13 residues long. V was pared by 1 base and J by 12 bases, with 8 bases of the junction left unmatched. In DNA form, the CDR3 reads TGTGCCAGCAGCTTAGAGGGGCGGGACAGGTGGTACTTC. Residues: CASSLEGRDRWYF.

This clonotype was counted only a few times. The chain's CDR3 is CASSKSDRGVQETQYF. The CDR3 DNA follows: TGTGCCAGCAGCAAATCCGACAGGGGTGTCCAAGAGACCCAGTACTTC. The chain couples TRBV11-3 to TRBJ2-5; 8 nucleotides align to TRBD1. The germline V gene encodes CDR1 SGHNT and CDR2 YENEEA. Trimming removed 5 bases from V and 1 base from J; junction bases left unmatched: 9. The CDR3 contains 16 residues.

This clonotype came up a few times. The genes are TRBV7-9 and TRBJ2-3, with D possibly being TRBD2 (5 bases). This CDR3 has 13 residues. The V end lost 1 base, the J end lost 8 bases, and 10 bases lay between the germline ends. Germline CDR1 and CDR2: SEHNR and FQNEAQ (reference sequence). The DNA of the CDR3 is TGTGCCAGCAGCTTAGACGCTGGAGGTACGCAGTATTTT. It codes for CASSLDAGGTQYF.

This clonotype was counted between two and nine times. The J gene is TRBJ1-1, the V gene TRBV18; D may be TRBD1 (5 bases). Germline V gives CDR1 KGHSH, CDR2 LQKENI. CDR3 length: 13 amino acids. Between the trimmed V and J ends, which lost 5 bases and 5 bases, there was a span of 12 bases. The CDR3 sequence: CASSTAGRTEAFF. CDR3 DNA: TGTGCCAGCTCAACCGCAGGGAGGACTGAAGCTTTCTTT.

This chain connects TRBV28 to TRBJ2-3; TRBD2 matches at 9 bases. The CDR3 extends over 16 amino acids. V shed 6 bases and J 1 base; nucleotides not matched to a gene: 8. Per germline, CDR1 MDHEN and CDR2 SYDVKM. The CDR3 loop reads CASSPPSGGRTDTQYF. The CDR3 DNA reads TGTGCCAGCAGCCCCCCCAGCGGGGGGCGCACAGATACGCAGTATTTT.

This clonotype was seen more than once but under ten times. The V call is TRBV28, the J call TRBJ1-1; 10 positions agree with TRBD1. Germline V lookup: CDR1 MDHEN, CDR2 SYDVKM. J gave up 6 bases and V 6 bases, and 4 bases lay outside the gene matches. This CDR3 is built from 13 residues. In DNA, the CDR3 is TGTGCCAGCAGGACCGGGACAGGGGCTGAAGCTTTCTTT. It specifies CASRTGTGAEAFF.

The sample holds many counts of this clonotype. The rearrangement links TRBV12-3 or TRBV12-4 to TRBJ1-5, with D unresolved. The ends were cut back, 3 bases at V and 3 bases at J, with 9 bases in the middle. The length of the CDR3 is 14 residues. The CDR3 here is CASSFGEYNQPQHF. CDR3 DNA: TGTGCCAGCAGTTTCGGGGAGTACAATCAGCCCCAGCATTTT.

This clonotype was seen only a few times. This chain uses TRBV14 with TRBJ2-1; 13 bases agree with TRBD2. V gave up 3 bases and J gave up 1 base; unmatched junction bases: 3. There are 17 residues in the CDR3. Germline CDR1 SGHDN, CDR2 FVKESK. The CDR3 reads CASSQPLAGGSYNEQFF. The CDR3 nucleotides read TGTGCCAGCAGCCAGCCACTAGCGGGAGGGTCCTACAATGAGCAGTTCTTC.